This section outlines one T cell receptor beta chain sequence together with its context. TCR cDNA, made by 5'RACE template switching, carried an added universal primer site and UMIs. One entry per CDR3 protein results from TCRdb running MiXCR on the 5' RACE reads. The table has 46,000 or so distinct CDR3 sequences, about 6.3% seen once. This entry belongs to a study of T cells after yellow fever vaccination. CDR1 is SGHVS and CDR2 is FQNEAQ in the germline V gene. The CDR3 sequence is 17 residues long. J lost 4 bases, V lost 1 base, and 8 bases had no gene match. Findings and limits, study-wide: Abundant clonotypes from the bulk population could have been carried over as contaminants into FACS-sorted repertoires. Detected again after the booster were most primary-vaccination clones, at nearly 97% CD4 and 80% to 90% CD8.

This chain uses TRBV7-8 with TRBJ2-2, with TRBD1 identical over 8 bases. The TCR originated in a man aged 25 to 45 who received the YFV17D yellow fever vaccine. The sequenced sample was PBMCs, either bulk or a sorted T-cell subset (CD4+, CD8+, memory, or dextramer-sorted; not recorded which), obtained 45 days after the yellow fever booster vaccination. For the CDR3, the DNA is TGTGCCAGCAGCTTAGGACAGGGGACCCTCGGCACCGGGGAGCTGTTTTTT. Translated: CASSLGQGTLGTGELFF.